What follows describes a single TCR beta chain. This record belongs to a study of blood T cell repertoires in COVID-19. Study-wide context: The study drew acute and convalescent COVID-19 samples from the United States, Italy and Spain.

The V end was cut by 1 base, the J end by 1 base, with 8 bases between. Germline V gene lookup returns CDR1 SGHNT and CDR2 YENEEA. This CDR3 is built from 14 residues. TCRdb keeps only in-frame clones here, not all; method: immunoSEQ multiplex PCR. The sample includes fewer than 500,000 clones, 70% to 90% of them seen just once. The chain recombines TRBV11-3 with TRBJ2-7, with D tentatively TRBD1 (6 bases). Sequenced input: PBMCs or T cells enriched from blood (not recorded which). The TCR comes from a woman between 25 and 40 years old with acute COVID-19. CDR3 DNA sequence: TGTGCCAGCAGCTTAGGGACAGTATCCTACGAGCAGTACTTC. Translating gives CASSLGTVSYEQYF.